Following are 22 T cell receptor beta chains from one sample sequenced in a study of blood T cell repertoires in COVID-19. Sequenced by immunoSEQ multiplex PCR; TCRdb stores in-frame clones only, minus some. Here the sample spans about 74,000 clones, about 88% being singletons. The sample was peripheral blood. These TCRs come from a man in his fifties with acute or convalescent COVID-19.

As DNA, the CDR3 is TGTGCCAGCAGCGACTCACAGCGGGGGGCGCTCTACAATGAGCAGTTCTTC. Translated, it gives CASSDSQRGALYNEQFF. The gene calls are TRBV9 and TRBJ2-1, with 9 bases that match TRBD2. CDR1 is SGDLS and CDR2 is YYNGEE in the germline V gene. With V trimmed by 3 bases and J by 3 bases, 10 bases remained unmatched. The CDR3 contains 17 residues.

This clone was picked up one time. The chain joins TRBV20-1 to TRBJ2-1; tentatively, D is TRBD1 (6 bases). Germline V gene lookup returns CDR1 DFQATT and CDR2 SNEGSKA (reference sequence). This CDR3 has 15 amino acids. Trimming removed 3 bases from V and 4 bases from J, with 16 bases in between. The CDR3 is CSASDESDSYNEQFF. Written as DNA, the CDR3 is TGCAGTGCTAGTGACGAATCGGACAGTTACAATGAGCAGTTCTTC.

The V gene is TRBV19, the J gene TRBJ2-5; 7 bases map to TRBD1. The CDR3 contains 14 residues. Germline-derived CDR1 and CDR2 are LNHDA and SQIVND (reference sequence). Trimming took 6 bases from V and 2 from J; bases not matched to a gene: 6. The CDR3 coding sequence is TGTGCCAGTAGGGACGGACAGGAGCAAGAGACCCAGTACTTC. Amino acid sequence: CASRDGQEQETQYF.

This chain uses TRBV25-1 with TRBJ2-5, with 12 bases that match TRBD1. In germline, CDR1 is MGHDK, CDR2 SYGVNS. The V gene end was trimmed by 8 bases and the J gene end by 4 bases; junction bases not matched to a gene: 5. This CDR3 has 14 amino acids. The CDR3 loop is CASGTGGTGETQYF. The DNA of the CDR3 is TGTGCCAGCGGGACAGGGGGCACCGGAGAGACCCAGTACTTC.

The chain carries TRBV27 and TRBJ2-5, with 14 positions matching TRBD2. The CDR3 is 17 amino acids. Per germline, CDR1 MNHEY and CDR2 SMNVEV (reference sequence). The J segment lost 0 bases and the V segment lost 5 bases, leaving 5 bases of the junction unmatched. The DNA for the CDR3 is TGTGCCAGCAGTCCAAGACTAGCGGGGGGGTACCAAGAGACCCAGTACTTC. Its protein is CASSPRLAGGYQETQYF.

The chain couples TRBV28 to TRBJ1-5, with 7 bases that match TRBD1. This CDR3 comprises 14 residues. CDR1 MDHEN and CDR2 SYDVKM come from the germline V gene. V lost 5 bases and J lost 6; bases outside the gene matches: 7. In nucleotides, the CDR3 is TGTGCCAGCAGTCTCACAGGGGTAAGTCAGCCCCAGCATTTT. Translating it yields CASSLTGVSQPQHF. Full variable domain (rest looked up from reference TRBV28 and TRBJ1-5): DVKVTQSSRYLVKRTGEKVFLECVQDMDHENMFWYRQDPGLGLRLIYFSYDVKMKEKGDIPEGYSVSREKKERFSLILESASTNQTSMYLCASSLTGVSQPQHFGDGTRLSIL.

The gene calls are TRBV29-1 and TRBJ1-2, with D possibly TRBD1 on 5 matching bases. The CDR3 is 15 amino acids. Per the germline V gene, CDR1 is SQVTM and CDR2 is ANQGSEA. Trimming removed 0 bases from V and 4 bases from J, with 15 bases in between. In DNA form, the CDR3 reads TGCAGCGTTGAAGATCCGGGCAGGGCCCTCTATGGCTACACCTTC. Protein: CSVEDPGRALYGYTF.

By sample share, this clone is medium-sized. This sequence joins TRBV18 and TRBJ2-1; D not resolved. V dropped 2 bases and J dropped 6 bases, with 11 bases sitting between them. The CDR3 runs 14 residues. Germline V lookup: CDR1 KGHSH, CDR2 LQKENI. The CDR3 DNA follows: TGTGCCAGCTCACCAACCGAGGAAATCAATGAGCAGTTCTTC. Protein product: CASSPTEEINEQFF.

The chain recombines TRBV19 with TRBJ2-1; D perhaps matches TRBD2 (5 bases). The CDR3 covers 15 residues. From germline, CDR1 is LNHDA and CDR2 SQIVND (reference sequence). V was cut by 3 bases and J by 8 bases, with 17 bases left in between. CDR3: CASSIQPGSGHEQFF. Here the CDR3 DNA reads TGTGCCAGTAGTATTCAACCGGGATCTGGGCATGAGCAGTTCTTC.

The rearrangement uses TRBV6-5 and TRBJ1-4, with TRBD1 as a possible D gene (5 bases). The CDR3 runs 13 residues. Germline assignment: CDR1 MNHEY and CDR2 SVGAGI. The germline V and J ends were trimmed by 7 bases and 4 bases, with 10 bases remaining between them. The CDR3 coding sequence is TGTGCCAGCATGGAGCAGGGTAATGAAAAACTGTTTTTT. It translates to CASMEQGNEKLFF.

In the case of this clone: In the same sample, other DNA sequences code for this CDR3. The chain carries TRBV7-3 and TRBJ1-1, with a possible D match to TRBD1 (6 bases). Germline CDR1 SGHTA, CDR2 FQGTGA. V was clipped by 5 bases and J by 1 base, with 8 bases between them. The CDR3 is 13 residues long. For the CDR3, the DNA is TGTGCCAGCAGCCAACAGGGGAACACTGAAGCTTTCTTT. This sequence encodes CASSQQGNTEAFF.

This chain connects TRBV10-3 to TRBJ2-4; 8 nucleotides agree with TRBD2. V shed 6 bases and J 4 bases; nucleotides not matched to a gene: 2. CDR3 size: 13 residues. Germline assignment: CDR1 ENHRY and CDR2 SYGVKD. The CDR3 sequence: CAIRGLEKNIQYF. The CDR3 region has the DNA TGTGCCATCAGGGGACTAGAAAAAAACATTCAGTACTTC.

The chain recombines TRBV30 with TRBJ1-1, with D possibly matching TRBD1 (5 bases). Germline lookup yields CDR1 GTSNPN and CDR2 SVGIG (reference sequence). V shed 3 bases and J shed 1 base, with 15 bases lying between them. CDR3 length: 15 amino acids. CDR3 in DNA: TGTGCCTGGAGCCTCCTCCGGGGGAGGAACACTGAAGCTTTCTTT. It codes for CAWSLLRGRNTEAFF.

The rearrangement joins TRBV3-1 (or the pseudogene TRBV3-2) to TRBJ2-2; TRBD2 might be the D (7 bases). The V gene lost 7 bases and the J gene lost 3 bases, with 9 bases spanning the gap. This CDR3 is built from 13 residues. CDR1 LGHDT and CDR2 YNNKEL come from the germline V gene (reference sequence). CDR3 in amino acids: CASKGGYTGELFF. DNA for the CDR3: TGTGCCAGCAAGGGGGGGTACACCGGGGAGCTGTTTTTT.

The chain is built from TRBV6-5 and TRBJ2-1, with D perhaps matching TRBD2 (7 bases). Germline V gene data show CDR1 as MNHEY and CDR2 as SVGAGI. The CDR3 consists of 15 residues. The V gene lost 5 bases and the J gene lost 6 bases, with 17 bases spanning the gap. The CDR3 reads CASSPRQGRGNEQFF. As DNA, the CDR3 is TGTGCCAGCAGTCCCAGGCAGGGGAGGGGCAATGAGCAGTTCTTC.

The genes are TRBV28 and TRBJ1-2, with TRBD1 identical over 7 bases. This CDR3 has 13 amino acids. After removal of 6 bases from V and 2 bases from J, the junction contained 3 bases not matched to a gene. Germline V CDR1 and CDR2: MDHEN, SYDVKM. CDR3 amino acids: CASSQTGNYGYTF. The CDR3 DNA follows: TGTGCCAGCAGCCAGACAGGGAACTATGGCTACACCTTC.

The chain links TRBV5-6 to TRBJ1-1; D possibly corresponds to TRBD1 (6 bases). This CDR3 spans 15 amino acids. Germline V gene sequence: CDR1 SGHDT, CDR2 YYEEEE. Trimming removed 1 base at V and 4 bases at J, with 14 bases between. The CDR3 DNA follows: TGTGCCAGCAGCTTGTTATCCGCAGGGGTCACTGAAGCTTTCTTT. Its protein is CASSLLSAGVTEAFF.

The V call is TRBV10-3, the J call TRBJ1-1; possible D gene TRBD1, 6 bases. The CDR3 sequence is 13 residues long. V was trimmed by 2 bases and J by 5 bases, leaving 9 bases between them. The germline gives CDR1 ENHRY, CDR2 SYGVKD. The CDR3 sequence: CAISEGGWTEAFF. The CDR3 DNA is TGTGCCATCAGTGAGGGGGGCTGGACTGAAGCTTTCTTT.

To note about this clone: At one end the junction does not follow the germline gene, possibly because of a read error. V gene TRBV19 combines with J gene TRBJ2-1, with D possibly matching TRBD1 (6 bases). Germline V lookup: CDR1 LNHDA, CDR2 SQIVND (reference sequence). The CDR3 totals 11 residues. CDR3 bases: TGTGCCAGTATCTCAAACAGGGAGCGGTTCTTC. Translated, it gives CASISNRERFF. Looking up the rest from reference TRBV19 and TRBJ2-1 gives the full variable domain: DGGITQSPKYLFRKEGQNVTLSCEQNLNHDAMYWYRQDPGQGLRLIYYSQIVNDFQKGDIAEGYSVSREKKESFPLTVTSAQKNPTAFYLCASISNRERFFGPGTRLTVL.

The chain joins TRBV6-5 to TRBJ2-7; the match to TRBD1 covers 7 bases. Trimming took 0 bases from V and 5 from J; bases not matched to a gene: 4. CDR3 length equals 14 residues. CDR1 is MNHEY, CDR2 SVGAGI, per germline. CDR3 residues: CASSYSQGIHEQYF. In DNA, the CDR3 is TGTGCCAGCAGTTACTCACAGGGGATCCACGAGCAGTACTTC.

The chain couples TRBV7-2 to TRBJ2-3; 8 bases agree with TRBD1. The CDR3 extends over 15 amino acids. The ends lost 4 bases at V and 2 bases at J; junction bases unmatched: 5. Looked up from germline, CDR1 is SGHTA and CDR2 is FQGNSA. DNA for the CDR3: TGTGCCAGCAGCTACCGGGACAGGTTCACAGATACGCAGTATTTT. It encodes CASSYRDRFTDTQYF.

The chain recombines TRBV11-3 with TRBJ2-1, with 7 bases identical to TRBD1. Germline CDR1 is SGHNT and CDR2 is YENEEA. V lost 2 bases and J lost 3; bases outside the gene matches: 7. CDR3 length: 16 residues. The CDR3 loop is CASSLTWDSNYNEQFF. CDR3 nucleotides: TGTGCCAGCAGCTTAACCTGGGACAGCAACTACAATGAGCAGTTCTTC.